One and the same sample provided the 3 T cell receptor beta chains below, sequenced in a study of T cell repertoires in cytomegalovirus infection. In TCRdb, the reads were re-called with MiXCR into one record per CDR3 protein. The table lists hundreds of thousands of distinct CDR3 sequences, approximately 24% of them singletons. The sample was CD8+ T cells from PBMCs. Every receptor here comes from a human donor in good health (CMV status not recorded). Some clones in this sample may be carry-over from other donors' samples.

The chain uses TRBV6-2 or TRBV6-3 and TRBJ2-7, with 11 bases matching TRBD1. V gave up 7 bases and J gave up 4 bases; unmatched junction bases: 3. Per germline, CDR1 MNHEY and CDR2 SVGEGT. The CDR3 has 13 amino acids. The CDR3 DNA is TGTGCCAGCAAGGGGACAGGGGGTTACGAGCAGTACGTC. As protein: CASKGTGGYEQYV.

The chain joins TRBV9 to TRBJ2-1, with D possibly TRBD2 on 6 matching bases. Germline CDR1 and CDR2: SGDLS and YYNGEE. This CDR3 has 16 residues. Between the trimmed V and J ends, which lost 1 base and 0 bases, there was a span of 11 bases. This CDR3 is CASSVFGRGSYNEQFF. The CDR3 DNA sequence: TGTGCCAGCAGCGTATTCGGGCGGGGCTCCTACAATGAGCAGTTCTTC.

As to this clonotype: The junction and the germline gene differ at one end; a read error may be behind it. This chain uses TRBV7-7 with TRBJ2-5, with D unclear. The CDR3 is 16 residues long. Germline CDR1 reads SSHAT; CDR2 reads FNYEAQ (reference sequence). The DNA for the CDR3 is TGTGCTAGCAGCTTCTCTGCAGACCTGTACCAAGAGACCCAGTACTTC. Residues: CASSFSADLYQETQYF.